This TCR beta chain comes out of a study of cytomegalovirus exposure and HLA in healthy donors. Study in general: There were 350 to 400 genotyped donors. Of these, 81% fell in the genetic ancestry cluster associated with self-reported Caucasian donors. Overall study results and limits: Within a later analysis, the majority of CMV-associated TCR beta chains appeared HLA-restricted. Sequencing depth roughly uniform across donors was assumed in presence/absence analyses. In an earlier analysis, in roughly 580 donors, most V segments appeared productive either ~87% or ~30% of the time.

To note about this clone: The antigen is not known.

It was with 60 Vbeta and 13 Jbeta primers that the PCR ran. Here immunoSEQ multiplex PCR was the method, and the copy in TCRdb shows in-frame clones only, minus some. The sample consists of roughly 52,000 clones, roughly 53% of them appearing once. CDR1 and CDR2 (germline): MNHNS, SASEGT. The CDR3 spans 12 residues. V was clipped by 10 bases and J by 5 bases; unmatched bases: 5. The receptor was derived from a human donor in good health. The genes are TRBV6-1 and TRBJ2-1; 7 nucleotides agree with TRBD1. Sequencing used PBMCs. The CDR3 sequence: CATDDRDNEQFF. DNA for the CDR3: TGTGCCACAGACGACAGGGACAATGAGCAGTTCTTC.